This is a list of T cell receptor beta chains from one sample in a study of T cells in Graves' hyperthyroidism and ophthalmopathy. MiXCR, run by TCRdb on the multiplex PCR reads, gives a single entry per CDR3 protein. The table records some 500,000 distinct CDR3 sequences, around an eighth of them present only once. Sequenced input: blood. The origin of the receptors is a woman between 18 and 30 years old with Graves' hyperthyroidism. Both conserved end residues are part of each CDR3. The order of the fields is J gene, D gene, clone size, V gene, CDR3 DNA, CDR3 protein. The D gene is left open where the match is weak. Some rows have no size entry. The others give once, few or many, or a class for an expanded clone.

>TRBJ2-2|.|many|TRBV5-5
TGTGCCAGCAGGCCCCCCGGCGGTACTAACACCGGGGAGCTGTTTTTT
CASRPPGGTNTGELFF
>TRBJ2-1|TRBD2|many|TRBV3-1
TGTGCCAGCAGCCAAATAACCGGGACTAGCGTCACGGAGGAGCAGTTCTTC
CASSQITGTSVTEEQFF
>TRBJ2-3|.|few|TRBV4-1
TGCGCCAGCAGCCAAGGTCGGGATAGCGGATACACAGATACGCAGTATTTT
CASSQGRDSGYTDTQYF
>TRBJ1-4|.|.|TRBV3-1
TGTGCCAGCAGCCAAGAAGGCGGTAATGAAAAACTGTTTTTT
CASSQEGGNEKLFF
>TRBJ1-2|TRBD1|many|TRBV18
TGTGCCTCCCAACCTCAGGGGGCGCGTTATGGCTACACCTTC
CASQPQGARYGYTF
>TRBJ2-5|TRBD1|many|TRBV20-1
TGCAGTGCCACAGGGGCCCACGCTTCTCTGGGGTACCAAGAGACCCAGTACTTC
CSATGAHASLGYQETQYF
>TRBJ2-2|TRBD2|.|TRBV5-1
TGCGCCAGCAGCTTCACCGGGAGGGTAAACACCGGGGAGCTGTTTTTT
CASSFTGRVNTGELFF
>TRBJ1-2|TRBD1|many|TRBV2
TGTGCCAGCAGTGAAGGGACAGGGGCATACTATGGCTACACCTTC
CASSEGTGAYYGYTF
>TRBJ2-1|TRBD2|few|TRBV7-9
TGTGCCAGCAGCCAAGCGGGAGTTAAATACAATGAGCAGTTCTTC
CASSQAGVKYNEQFF
>TRBJ2-2|.|.|TRBV10-3
TGTGCCAGCACCGGGGGCGGTTATACCGGGGAGCTGTTTTTT
CASTGGGYTGELFF
>TRBJ2-7|TRBD2|many|TRBV2
TGTGCCAGCGGGGGACTAGCGGGGTACGAGCAGTACTTC
CASGGLAGYEQYF
>TRBJ2-5|.|many|TRBV12-3/TRBV12-4
TGTGCCAGCAGTTTCTACAGGTCGGCAGACCAAGAGACCCAGTACTTC
CASSFYRSADQETQYF
>TRBJ1-1|TRBD1|.|TRBV14
TGTGCCAGCAGCCAGGATTTAGGGGGACAGGGGAGGTCTGAAGCTTTCTTT
CASSQDLGGQGRSEAFF
>TRBJ1-2|.|many|TRBV5-1
TGCGCCAGCAGCCCTGGGGGCAATGGCTATGGCTACACCTTC
CASSPGGNGYGYTF
>TRBJ1-2|.|many|TRBV27
TGTGCCAGCAGTTTAAAGGCAGGGGATGGCTACACCTTC
CASSLKAGDGYTF
>TRBJ2-1|.|few|TRBV27
TGTGCCAGCAGTTCCTTTCCTTCCTCCTACAATGAGCAGTTCTTC
CASSSFPSSYNEQFF
>TRBJ2-3|TRBD2|few|TRBV20-1
TGCAGTGGCAAGATAGCGGGAGAGAACCTAGATACGCAGTATTTT
CSGKIAGENLDTQYF